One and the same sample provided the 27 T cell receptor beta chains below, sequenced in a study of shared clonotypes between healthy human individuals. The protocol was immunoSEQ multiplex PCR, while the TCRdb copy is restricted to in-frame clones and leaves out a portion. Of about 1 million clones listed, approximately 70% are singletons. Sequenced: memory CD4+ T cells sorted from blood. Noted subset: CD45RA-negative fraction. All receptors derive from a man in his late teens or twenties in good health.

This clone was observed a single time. In DNA form, the CDR3 reads TGCGCCAGCAGTCCCGGCCCCCTCTCAACCGAGCAGTACTTC. It codes for CASSPGPLSTEQYF. The genes are TRBV4-3 and TRBJ2-7; no clear D gene. Germline V lookup: CDR1 LGHNA, CDR2 YSLEER. V gave up 6 bases and J gave up 6 bases, with 18 bases separating them. The CDR3 contains 14 residues.

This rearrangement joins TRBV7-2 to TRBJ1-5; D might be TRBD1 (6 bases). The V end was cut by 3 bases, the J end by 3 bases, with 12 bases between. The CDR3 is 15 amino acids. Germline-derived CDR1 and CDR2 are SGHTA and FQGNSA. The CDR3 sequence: CASSFEGQYNQPQHF. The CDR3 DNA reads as TGTGCCAGCAGCTTCGAAGGACAGTACAATCAGCCCCAGCATTTT.

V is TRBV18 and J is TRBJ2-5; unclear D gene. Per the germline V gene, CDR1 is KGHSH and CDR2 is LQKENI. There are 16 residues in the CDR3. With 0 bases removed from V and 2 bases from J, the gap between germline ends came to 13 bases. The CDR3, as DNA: TGTGCCAGCTCACCACCGAGCTACAGTGGACAAGAGACCCAGTACTTC. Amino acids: CASSPPSYSGQETQYF.

The CDR3 spells CASSPTGGDTEAFF. CDR3 sequence (DNA): TGTGCCAGCAGCCCGACAGGGGGTGACACTGAAGCTTTCTTT. V gene TRBV6-5 combines with J gene TRBJ1-1; TRBD1 matches at 9 bases. CDR1 and CDR2 from the germline V gene are MNHEY and SVGAGI. V lost 6 bases, J lost 3 bases, and 5 bases stayed unmatched. The CDR3 length is 14 residues.

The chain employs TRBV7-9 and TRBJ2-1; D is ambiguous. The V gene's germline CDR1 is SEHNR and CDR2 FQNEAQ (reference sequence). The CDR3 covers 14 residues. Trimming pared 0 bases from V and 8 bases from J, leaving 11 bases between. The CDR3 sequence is CASSLAYTADEQFF. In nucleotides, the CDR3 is TGTGCCAGCAGCTTAGCATACACGGCGGATGAGCAGTTCTTC.

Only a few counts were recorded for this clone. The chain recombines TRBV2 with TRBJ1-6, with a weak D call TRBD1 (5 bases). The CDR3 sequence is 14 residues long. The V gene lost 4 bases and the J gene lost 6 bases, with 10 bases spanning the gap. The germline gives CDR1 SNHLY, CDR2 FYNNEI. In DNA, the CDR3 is TGTGCCAGCAGTGTCTTCGGGGGTAATTCACCCCTCCACTTT. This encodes CASSVFGGNSPLHF.

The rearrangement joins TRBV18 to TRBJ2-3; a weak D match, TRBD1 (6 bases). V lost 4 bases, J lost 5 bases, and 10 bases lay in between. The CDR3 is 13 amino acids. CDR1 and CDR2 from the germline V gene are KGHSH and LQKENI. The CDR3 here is CASSRDRRDTQYF. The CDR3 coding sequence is TGTGCCAGCTCACGAGACAGGAGAGATACGCAGTATTTT. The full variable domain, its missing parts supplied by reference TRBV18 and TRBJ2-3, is NAGVMQNPRHLVRRRGQEARLRCSPMKGHSHVYWYRQLPEEGLKFMVYLQKENIIDESGMPKERFSAEFPKEGPSILRIQQVVRGDSAAYFCASSRDRRDTQYFGPGTRLTVL.

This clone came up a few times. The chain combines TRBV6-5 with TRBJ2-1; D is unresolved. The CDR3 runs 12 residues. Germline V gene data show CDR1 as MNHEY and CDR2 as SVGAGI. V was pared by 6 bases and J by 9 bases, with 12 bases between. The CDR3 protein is CASRSGPGEQFF. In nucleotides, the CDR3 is TGTGCCAGCAGAAGTGGCCCGGGTGAGCAGTTCTTC.

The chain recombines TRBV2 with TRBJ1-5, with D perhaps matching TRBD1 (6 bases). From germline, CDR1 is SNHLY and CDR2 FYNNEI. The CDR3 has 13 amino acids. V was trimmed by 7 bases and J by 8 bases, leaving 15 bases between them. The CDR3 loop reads CASNPDRLKPQHF. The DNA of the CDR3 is TGTGCCAGCAACCCCGACAGGCTCAAGCCCCAGCATTTT. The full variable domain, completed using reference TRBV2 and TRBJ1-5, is EPEVTQTPSHQVTQMGQEVILRCVPISNHLYFYWYRQILGQKVEFLVSFYNNEISEKSEIFDDQFSVERPDGSNFTLKIRSTKLEDSAMYFCASNPDRLKPQHFGDGTRLSIL.

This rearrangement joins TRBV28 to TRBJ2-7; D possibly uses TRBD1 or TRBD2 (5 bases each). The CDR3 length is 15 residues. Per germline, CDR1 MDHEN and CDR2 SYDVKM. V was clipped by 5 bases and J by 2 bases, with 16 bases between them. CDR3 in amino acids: CASSPMGPVTYEQYF. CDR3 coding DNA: TGTGCCAGCAGTCCGATGGGACCAGTAACCTACGAGCAGTACTTC. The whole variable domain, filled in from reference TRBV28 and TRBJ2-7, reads DVKVTQSSRYLVKRTGEKVFLECVQDMDHENMFWYRQDPGLGLRLIYFSYDVKMKEKGDIPEGYSVSREKKERFSLILESASTNQTSMYLCASSPMGPVTYEQYFGPGTRLTVT.

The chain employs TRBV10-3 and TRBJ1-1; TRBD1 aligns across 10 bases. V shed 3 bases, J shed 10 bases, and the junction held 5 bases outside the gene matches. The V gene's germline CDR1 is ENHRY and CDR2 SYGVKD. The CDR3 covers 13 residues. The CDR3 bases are TGTGCCATCAGTGACGGACAGGGGGAGGCAGCTTTCTTT. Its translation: CAISDGQGEAAFF.

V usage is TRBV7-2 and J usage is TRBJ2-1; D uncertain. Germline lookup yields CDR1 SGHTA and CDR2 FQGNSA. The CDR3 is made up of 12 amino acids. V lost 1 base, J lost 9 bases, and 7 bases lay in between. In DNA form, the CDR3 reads TGTGCCAGCAGCTTAGGGGCCACTGAGCAGTTCTTC. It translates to CASSLGATEQFF.

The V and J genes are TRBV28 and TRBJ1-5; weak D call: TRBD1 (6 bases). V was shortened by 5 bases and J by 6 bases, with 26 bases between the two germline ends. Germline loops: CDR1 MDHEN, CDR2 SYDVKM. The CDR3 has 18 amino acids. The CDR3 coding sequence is TGTGCCAGCAGTGCCGGCCTGAAAGGGGGATCAGTAGGTCAGCCCCAGCATTTT. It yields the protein CASSAGLKGGSVGQPQHF.

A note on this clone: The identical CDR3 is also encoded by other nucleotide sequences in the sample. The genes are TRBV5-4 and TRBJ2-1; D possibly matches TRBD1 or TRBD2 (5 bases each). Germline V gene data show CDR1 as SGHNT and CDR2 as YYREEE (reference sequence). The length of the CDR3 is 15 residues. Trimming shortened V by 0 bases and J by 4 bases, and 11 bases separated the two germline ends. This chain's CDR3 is CASSLVGGSYNEQFF. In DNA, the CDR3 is TGTGCCAGCAGCTTGGTTGGGGGTTCATACAATGAGCAGTTCTTC. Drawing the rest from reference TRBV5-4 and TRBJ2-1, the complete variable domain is ETGVTQSPTHLIKTRGQQVTLRCSSQSGHNTVSWYQQALGQGPQFIFQYYREEENGRGNFPPRFSGLQFPNYSSELNVNALELDDSALYLCASSLVGGSYNEQFFGPGTRLTVL.

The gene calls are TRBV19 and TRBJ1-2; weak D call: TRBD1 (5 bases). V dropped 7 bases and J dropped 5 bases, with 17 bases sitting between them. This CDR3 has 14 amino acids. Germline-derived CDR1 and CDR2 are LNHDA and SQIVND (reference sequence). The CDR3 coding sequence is TGTGCCAGTACAGAGGTGCAGGGCGGTTATGGCTACACCTTC. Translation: CASTEVQGGYGYTF.

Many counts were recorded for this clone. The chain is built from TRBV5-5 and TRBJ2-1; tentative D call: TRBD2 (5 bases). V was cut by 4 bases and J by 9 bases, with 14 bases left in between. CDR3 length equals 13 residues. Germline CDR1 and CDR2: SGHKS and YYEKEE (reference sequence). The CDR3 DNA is TGTGCCAGCAGCAACGGACTTGCCAGTGAGCAGTTCTTC. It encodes CASSNGLASEQFF.

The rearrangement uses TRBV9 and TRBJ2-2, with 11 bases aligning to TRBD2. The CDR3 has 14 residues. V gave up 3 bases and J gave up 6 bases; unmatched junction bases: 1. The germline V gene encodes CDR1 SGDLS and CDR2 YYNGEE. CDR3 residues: CASSAGLAAGELFF. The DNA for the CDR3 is TGTGCCAGCAGCGCGGGACTAGCGGCCGGGGAGCTGTTTTTT.

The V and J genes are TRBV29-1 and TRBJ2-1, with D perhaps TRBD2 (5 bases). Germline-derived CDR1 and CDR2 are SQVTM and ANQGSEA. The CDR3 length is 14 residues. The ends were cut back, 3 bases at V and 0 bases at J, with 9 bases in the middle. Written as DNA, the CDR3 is TGCAGCGTTGACCGGGGTAGCTCCTACAATGAGCAGTTCTTC. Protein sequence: CSVDRGSSYNEQFF.

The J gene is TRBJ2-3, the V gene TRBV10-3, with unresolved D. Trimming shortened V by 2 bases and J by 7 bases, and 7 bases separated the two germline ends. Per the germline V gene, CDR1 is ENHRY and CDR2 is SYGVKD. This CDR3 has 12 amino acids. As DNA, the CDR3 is TGTGCCATCAGTGAGCTAATAAATACGCAGTATTTT. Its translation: CAISELINTQYF.

CDR3 sequence (DNA): TGTGCCAGCAGTGAAGCGGTAGCTAGCGGGGGGTTTTATACGCAGTATTTT. It yields the protein CASSEAVASGGFYTQYF. The genes are TRBV6-1 and TRBJ2-3; 11 bases line up with TRBD2. The CDR3 has 17 amino acids. Unmatched junction bases numbered 9, after V lost 0 bases and J lost 7 bases. Germline V gene sequence: CDR1 MNHNS, CDR2 SASEGT.

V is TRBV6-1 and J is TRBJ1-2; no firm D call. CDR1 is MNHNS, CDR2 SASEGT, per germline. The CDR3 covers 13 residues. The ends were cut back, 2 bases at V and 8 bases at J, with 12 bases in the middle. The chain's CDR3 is CASSERQAEGYTF. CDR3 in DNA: TGTGCCAGCAGTGAACGCCAGGCGGAAGGCTACACCTTC.

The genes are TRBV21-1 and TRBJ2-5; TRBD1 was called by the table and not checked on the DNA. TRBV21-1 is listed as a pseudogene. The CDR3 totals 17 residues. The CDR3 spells CASSKPISTGELGTQYF. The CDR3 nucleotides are TGTGCCAGCAGCAAACCCATCTCGACAGGGGAATTGGGGACCCAGTACTTC.

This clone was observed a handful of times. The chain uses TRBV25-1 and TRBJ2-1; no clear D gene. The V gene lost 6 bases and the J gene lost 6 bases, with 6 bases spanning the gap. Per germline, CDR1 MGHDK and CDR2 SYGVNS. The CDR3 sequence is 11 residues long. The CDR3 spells CASRWANEQFF. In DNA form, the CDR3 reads TGTGCCAGCAGATGGGCCAATGAGCAGTTCTTC.

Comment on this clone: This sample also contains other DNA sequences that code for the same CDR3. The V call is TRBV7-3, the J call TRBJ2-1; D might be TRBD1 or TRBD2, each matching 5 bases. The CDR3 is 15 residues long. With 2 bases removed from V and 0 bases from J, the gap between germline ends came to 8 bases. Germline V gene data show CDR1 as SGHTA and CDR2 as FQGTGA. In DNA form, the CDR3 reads TGTGCCAGCAGCTTAGGGACCAGCTCCTACAATGAGCAGTTCTTC. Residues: CASSLGTSSYNEQFF.

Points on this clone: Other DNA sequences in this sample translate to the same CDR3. Written as DNA, the CDR3 is TGTGCCACCAGCAGGGGTGACTCCTACGAGCAGTACTTC. Translation: CATSRGDSYEQYF. The rearrangement joins TRBV15 to TRBJ2-7; D remains unclear. Germline CDR1 reads LNHNV; CDR2 reads YYDKDF (reference sequence). The V gene lost 3 bases and the J gene lost 0 bases, with 6 bases spanning the gap. The CDR3 covers 13 residues.

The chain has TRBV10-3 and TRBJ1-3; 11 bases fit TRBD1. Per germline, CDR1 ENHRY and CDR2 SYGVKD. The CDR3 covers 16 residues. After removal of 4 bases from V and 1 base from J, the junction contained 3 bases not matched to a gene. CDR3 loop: CAISAGTGGSGNTIYF. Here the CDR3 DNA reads TGTGCCATCAGTGCGGGGACAGGGGGATCTGGAAACACCATATATTTT.

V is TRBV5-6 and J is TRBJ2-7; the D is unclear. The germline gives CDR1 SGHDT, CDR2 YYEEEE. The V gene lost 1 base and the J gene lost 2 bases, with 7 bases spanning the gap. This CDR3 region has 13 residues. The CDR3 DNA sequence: TGTGCCAGCAGCTTGTCACCCCCCTACGAGCAGTACTTC. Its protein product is CASSLSPPYEQYF.